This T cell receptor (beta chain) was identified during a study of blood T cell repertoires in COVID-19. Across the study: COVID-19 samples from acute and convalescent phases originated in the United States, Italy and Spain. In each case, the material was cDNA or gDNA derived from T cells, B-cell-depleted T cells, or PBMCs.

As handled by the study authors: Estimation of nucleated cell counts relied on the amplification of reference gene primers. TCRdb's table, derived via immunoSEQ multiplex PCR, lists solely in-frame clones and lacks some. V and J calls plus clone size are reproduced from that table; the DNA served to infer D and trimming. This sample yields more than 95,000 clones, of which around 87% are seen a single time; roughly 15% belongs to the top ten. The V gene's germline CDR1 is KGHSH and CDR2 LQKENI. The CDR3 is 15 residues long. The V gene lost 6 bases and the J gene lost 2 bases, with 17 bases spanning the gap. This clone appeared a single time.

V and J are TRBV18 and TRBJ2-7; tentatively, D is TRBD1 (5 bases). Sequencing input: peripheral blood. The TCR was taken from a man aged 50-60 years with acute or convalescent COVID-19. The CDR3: CASSPEVQGTYEQYF. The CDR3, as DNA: TGTGCCAGCTCCCCCGAGGTCCAGGGAACCTACGAGCAGTACTTC.